This TCR beta chain was identified in a study of siplizumab effects on memory and regulatory T cells. Study results and caveats: Mappable CD4+ clones that were alloreactive averaged roughly 69% Treg-derived with siplizumab versus approximately 30% in controls. Fewer alloreactive sequences mapped to unstimulated CD4+ memory cells under siplizumab. Naive T cells, seemingly more diverse than memory cells, seemed major alloresponse contributors.

TCRdb keeps only in-frame clones here, not all; method: immunoSEQ multiplex PCR. Of some 100,000 clones listed, about 96% are singletons. This CDR3 has 18 residues. V lost 4 bases to trimming and J lost 1 base; unmatched junction nucleotides: 8. Germline CDR1 and CDR2: SGHRS and YFSETQ. With respect to this clone: Its antigen is still unknown.

Across a few donor pairs, the naive, memory, effector memory and TEMRA subsets were sequenced without stimulation. Sequenced material: naive CD4+ T cells sorted from blood. The V gene is TRBV5-1, the J gene TRBJ2-3; 14 positions agree with TRBD2. The receptor was derived from a human donor in good health. The CDR3 spells CASSGGTSGGWGTDTQYF. The DNA for the CDR3 is TGCGCCAGCAGCGGAGGGACTAGCGGGGGTTGGGGCACAGATACGCAGTATTTT. Based on the CDR3 plus reference TRBV5-1 and TRBJ2-3, the full variable domain is KAGVTQTPRYLIKTRGQQVTLSCSPISGHRSVSWYQQTPGQGLQFLFEYFSETQRNKGNFPGRFSGRQFSNSRSEMNVSTLELGDSALYLCASSGGTSGGWGTDTQYFGPGTRLTVL.